The clone carrying this TCR beta chain came up many times. This CDR3 is also generated by other DNA sequences in the sample. The data stem from a study of blood T cell repertoires in COVID-19. Produced via immunoSEQ multiplex PCR; TCRdb's table is partial and in-frame only. The sample holds 55,000 to 75,000 clones; about 88% are singletons and the top ten take nearly 7.5%. The CDR3 is made up of 15 amino acids. V dropped 0 bases and J dropped 0 bases, with 9 bases sitting between them. Germline V gene lookup returns CDR1 SGDLS and CDR2 YYNGEE. This TCR derives from a human donor with active COVID-19. The donor label of this sample is uncertain. The specimen was peripheral blood. The chain is built from TRBV9 and TRBJ1-1, with D perhaps matching TRBD1 (5 bases). CDR3 sequence: CASSVGGAVNTEAFF. DNA for the CDR3: TGTGCCAGCAGCGTAGGCGGGGCAGTGAACACTGAAGCTTTCTTT.